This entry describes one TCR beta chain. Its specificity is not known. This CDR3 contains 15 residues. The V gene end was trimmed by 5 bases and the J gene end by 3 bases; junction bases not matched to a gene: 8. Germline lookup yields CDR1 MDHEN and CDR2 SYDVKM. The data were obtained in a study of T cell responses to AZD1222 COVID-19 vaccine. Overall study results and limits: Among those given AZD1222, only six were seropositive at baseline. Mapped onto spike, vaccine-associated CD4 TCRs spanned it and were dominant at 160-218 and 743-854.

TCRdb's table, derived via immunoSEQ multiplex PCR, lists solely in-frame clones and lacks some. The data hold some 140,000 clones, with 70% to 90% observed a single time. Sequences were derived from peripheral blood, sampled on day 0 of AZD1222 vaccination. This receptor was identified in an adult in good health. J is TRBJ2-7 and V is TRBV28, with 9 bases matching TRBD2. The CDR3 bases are TGTGCCAGCAGTCACGGACTAGCGAAATACTACGAGCAGTACTTC. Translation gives CASSHGLAKYYEQYF.